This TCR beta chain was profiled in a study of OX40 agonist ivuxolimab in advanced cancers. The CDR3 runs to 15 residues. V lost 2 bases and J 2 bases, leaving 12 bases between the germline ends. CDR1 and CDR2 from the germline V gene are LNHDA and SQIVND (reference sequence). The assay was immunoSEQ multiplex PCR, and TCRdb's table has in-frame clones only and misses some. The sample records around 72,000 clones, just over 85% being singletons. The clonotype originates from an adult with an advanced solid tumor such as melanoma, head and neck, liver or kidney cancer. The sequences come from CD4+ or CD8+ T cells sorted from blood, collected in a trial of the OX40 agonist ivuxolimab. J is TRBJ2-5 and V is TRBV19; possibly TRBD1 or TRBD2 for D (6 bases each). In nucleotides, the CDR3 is TGTGCCAGTAGTATAAGGGGGGACTTTCAAGAGACCCAGTACTTC. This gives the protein CASSIRGDFQETQYF.